This T cell receptor (beta chain) stems from a study of T cell responses to AZD1222 COVID-19 vaccine. Profiled with immunoSEQ multiplex PCR; TCRdb holds only in-frame clones, not every one. The data show 95,000 to 100,000 clones, almost 90% seen once. V lost 7 bases, J lost 11 bases, and 14 bases lay in between. CDR3 length: 11 amino acids. Germline CDR1 reads MNHEY; CDR2 reads SVGAGI. Study conclusions and caveats: Among the donors, most were white British and more were female, and clonal diversity was possibly underestimated. Baseline seropositives among AZD1222 recipients totaled only five or six.

Analyses pooled second doses at about 4 or about 12 weeks. This clone has more than one count but fewer than ten. Its antigen is still unknown. The material sequenced was peripheral blood, taken 28 days after the second AZD1222 dose. The sequence was obtained from an adult who received the AZD1222 COVID-19 vaccine. V and J are TRBV6-5 and TRBJ1-1; D ambiguous. DNA for the CDR3: TGTGCCAGCAAAACGGTGGGTTTGGCTTTCTTT. Translating it yields CASKTVGLAFF.